These T cell receptor beta chains were read from a single sample in a study of blood T cell repertoires in COVID-19. The protocol was immunoSEQ multiplex PCR, while the TCRdb copy is restricted to in-frame clones and leaves out a portion. Among hundreds of thousands of clones, around 90% were seen once, and the ten largest hold 5.5% to 8%. Material for sequencing was peripheral blood. These receptors came from a man aged 55 to 70 who had recovered from COVID-19. Each CDR3 is given without its conserved first and last residue. Fields, in order: CDR3 protein, V gene.

SAQASYEQY | TRBV20-1
ASSDTGDSEAF | TRBV11-3
ASSQDVGREVYNSPLH | TRBV14
ASSFGDRGNSPLH | TRBV5-4
ASSPGGSDTEAF | TRBV7-9
ASSSPEGADRAQF | TRBV7-3
ASSFQGTITGELF | TRBV5-6
ASRSNLGLAESTDTQY | TRBV28
AWSVRERGFPDEQY | TRBV30
ASSQEERETQY | TRBV3-1/TRBV3-2
ASSRGLEDTQY | TRBV3-1/TRBV3-2
ASSLARGTGTSYGYT | TRBV7-9
ASSPLAGGPYEQY | TRBV6-5
ASRWDRGTQY | TRBV6-5
ASSLVLTSGGSDTQY | TRBV7-2
ASSQDFGTGDYGYT | TRBV3-1/TRBV3-2
ASSLGRLAGGSTDTQY | TRBV7-8
ASRGQVFYNEQF | TRBV27
ASSILAGGPEQF | TRBV19
ASSQLGGATEAF | TRBV11-2
ASSPGPTDTQY | TRBV18
ASSEDHSGNTIY | TRBV19
ASSPRGMRATGELF | TRBV18
ASSELRGTNTGELF | TRBV6-1
ASSIGRTPNTEAF | TRBV19
ASSPNTLSNQPQH | TRBV19
ASTQAGYNEQF | TRBV7-3
ASGPGLAGRNIQY | TRBV19
ASSEKGGSYEQY | TRBV6-1
SVDASGGFSYGYT | TRBV29-1
ASSLGTGGYSGANVLT | TRBV7-9
ASSEQFREGEQY | TRBV5-1
ASSLEVSGYEQY | TRBV7-2
ASSQLPPQGFGANVLT | TRBV4-1
ASRQVQGALDEQY | TRBV28
AWSVGGTGNTIY | TRBV30
ASSPGERGYT | TRBV3-1/TRBV3-2
AVKQGTSTDTQY | TRBV2
ASSSIGTGIYEQY | TRBV27
ASSADPGSGTGELF | TRBV5-1
ASSLLRGRPKNIQY | TRBV4-2
PSSLGQGCNEQF | TRBV27
ASSIFHPGQGNFNSPLH | TRBV19
ASSPRASGSSTDTQY | TRBV18
ASSRGQGINTGELF | TRBV18
ASRHSGTSDTQY | TRBV2
ASSLGAGGYTETQY | TRBV5-8
ASRRGTGAGYT | TRBV7-8
ASSEGTSGRSRETQY | TRBV11-2
ASSSRNEKLF | TRBV4-1
ASSQLGLNTEAF | TRBV4-2
ASSLRTGPDDEAF | TRBV7-9
ASSQQGGSYEQY | TRBV5-1
ASSFSPQSNQPQH | TRBV7-2
ASSYSSSQYLPSEAF | TRBV6-2/TRBV6-3
SVGAGNTGELF | TRBV29-1
ASKSGQGYNEQF | TRBV10-2